Listed below are T cell receptor beta chains from one sample, sequenced in a study of cytomegalovirus exposure and HLA in healthy donors. The repertoire was sequenced with immunoSEQ multiplex PCR; TCRdb's copy has only in-frame clones and lacks some. The top ten hold around 1.5% of the sample, which has about 56,000 clones, roughly 80% seen once. Material for sequencing was PBMCs. The receptors were gathered from a man between 35 and 55 years old in good health and CMV-seronegative. The CDR3 runs from the conserved cysteine through the conserved F or W. Some rows mark clone size as missing; the rest say once, few, many or name a class of expanded clone.

>-|TRBV6-1
CASHPGHGNTGELFF
>-|TRBV7-9
CASSLGGGIPEAFF
>medium-sized|TRBV13
CASSLEGADSGNTIYF
>-|TRBV5-4
CASSDGQGILANEKLFF
>once|TRBV13
CASSRDRGRWTEAFF
>-|TRBV5-1
CASSLRSGDPHGYTF
>once|TRBV19
CASSISAGPNTGELFF
>-|TRBV4-3
CASTPQLYSKNIQYF
>-|TRBV27
CASSLRQGNQPQHF
>-|TRBV7-6
CASSFLGGAVNEQFF
>-|TRBV18
CASSPLEGARGSPLHF
>-|TRBV19
CASSIQGLNTEAFF
>-|TRBV14
CASSHSPPPYEQYF
>-|TRBV7-2
CASSLGLEKLFF
>-|TRBV7-8
CASSLASLKTQYF
>-|TRBV7-9
CASSLVTGRTEAFF
>-|TRBV15
CATSRAGTGEEIIF
>-|TRBV5-1
CASSLQAGNTIYF
>-|TRBV29-1
CSVAGGSGNQPQHF
>-|TRBV5-1
CASSLDGTGQETQYF
>-|TRBV10-3
CAISEGSGEETQYF
>-|TRBV7-9
CASSSSRYRDGQPQHF
>-|TRBV7-9
CASRSGGYNEQFF
>-|TRBV6-5
CASSPGQGLYSPLHF
>-|TRBV6-1
CASSVFGVSGNTIYF
>-|TRBV6-6
CASSYSPGRGHTF
>-|TRBV19
CASSTRDSYGYTF
>-|TRBV4-3
CASSPGRGTYGYTF
>-|TRBV9
CASSVGWEGGEQYF
>-|TRBV6-1
CASTFQGSQETQYF
>-|TRBV6-1
CASLTGGETQYF
>-|TRBV5-6
CASSLGLDRASAFF